This T cell receptor (beta chain) was obtained from a study of OX40 agonist ivuxolimab in advanced cancers. About the study: Patients in dose escalation had liver, melanoma, kidney or head and neck cancers. Mean age approximately 66 years, range about 20 to 79; about 85% male.

The protocol was immunoSEQ multiplex PCR, while the TCRdb copy is restricted to in-frame clones and leaves out a portion. The repertoire holds nearly 70,000 clones, roughly 90% seen once, with 8% to 10% in the top ten. Drawing of blood for sampling happened at baseline, at cycle 4 day 1, and at cycle 7 day 1. V lost 1 base and J 7 bases, leaving 25 bases between the germline ends. This CDR3 spans 19 amino acids. Per the germline V gene, CDR1 is LNHNV and CDR2 is YYDKDF (reference sequence). V usage is TRBV15 and J usage is TRBJ1-4; possibly TRBD1 for D (5 bases). Sequencing was performed on CD4+ or CD8+ T cells sorted from blood, taken in a trial of the OX40 agonist ivuxolimab. This TCR derives from an adult with an advanced solid tumor such as melanoma, head and neck, liver or kidney cancer. The CDR3 DNA is TGTGCCACCAGCAGAGCTTACACGTCCACAGGCCGGGGAGGTGAAAAACTGTTTTTT. Translating gives CATSRAYTSTGRGGEKLFF. Looking up the rest from reference TRBV15 and TRBJ1-4 gives the full variable domain: DAMVIQNPRYQVTQFGKPVTLSCSQTLNHNVMYWYQQKSSQAPKLLFHYYDKDFNNEADTPDNFQSRRPNTSFCFLDIRSPGLGDTAMYLCATSRAYTSTGRGGEKLFFGSGTQLSVL.